A single sample is the source of the 14 T cell receptor beta chains below, sequenced in a study of T cell changes during pregnancy in multiple sclerosis. Generated by immunoSEQ multiplex PCR, the TCRdb table keeps only in-frame clones and is missing some. The repertoire includes 65,000 to 85,000 clones, 85% to 95% of them detected once, and about 1% sits in the top ten. The source material was peripheral blood, sampled in the second trimester of pregnancy. These receptors came from a female donor in good health, enrolled as a control in a pregnancy study.

V and J are TRBV28 and TRBJ2-1; D gene uncertain. This CDR3 is 13 amino acids long. Germline-derived CDR1 and CDR2 are MDHEN and SYDVKM. With 6 bases removed from V and 9 bases from J, the gap between germline ends came to 15 bases. The chain's CDR3 is CASSGLRTGEQFF. CDR3 sequence (DNA): TGTGCCAGCAGCGGATTGAGAACGGGTGAGCAGTTCTTC.

The chain employs TRBV2 and TRBJ2-2; 8 nucleotides line up with TRBD2. With 6 bases clipped from V and 6 bases from J, the junction kept 0 bases outside the gene matches. The germline gives CDR1 SNHLY, CDR2 FYNNEI. CDR3 size: 12 residues. The CDR3 sequence is CASRLAAGELFF. The CDR3, as DNA: TGTGCCAGCAGACTAGCGGCCGGGGAGCTGTTTTTT.

CDR3 nucleotides: TGTGCCAGCACCTCACAACGAGGGGGCCGTAGCACAGATACGCAGTATTTT. It translates to CASTSQRGGRSTDTQYF. This chain connects TRBV7-9 to TRBJ2-3; 7 positions match TRBD1. V dropped 7 bases and J dropped 0; count of bases not matched to a gene: 13. CDR1 is SEHNR and CDR2 is FQNEAQ in the germline V gene (reference sequence). The CDR3 sequence is 17 residues long.

Details on this clone: This same CDR3 is encoded by further DNA sequences in the sample. In DNA, the CDR3 is TGTGCCAGCAGCCGCGACGGGACTAGCGGGAACGAGCAGTACTTC. Its protein is CASSRDGTSGNEQYF. The chain combines TRBV6-6 with TRBJ2-7, with 13 bases that match TRBD2. CDR1 is MNHNY, CDR2 SVGAGI, per germline (reference sequence). This CDR3 has 15 residues. V shed 6 bases and J 5 bases; nucleotides not matched to a gene: 7.

The chain employs TRBV19 and TRBJ2-1; TRBD2 agrees at 7 bases. V was clipped by 8 bases and J by 0 bases; unmatched bases: 4. Germline lookup yields CDR1 LNHDA and CDR2 SQIVND (reference sequence). There are 14 residues in the CDR3. CDR3 sequence reads: CASGAGSSYNEQFF. The CDR3 nucleotides are TGTGCCAGTGGAGCGGGGAGCTCCTACAATGAGCAGTTCTTC.

The CDR3 reads CASSLPGSETQYF. CDR3 nucleotides: TGTGCCAGCAGTTTACCAGGGTCCGAGACCCAGTACTTC. This chain uses TRBV27 with TRBJ2-5, with D perhaps matching TRBD1 (5 bases). V was cut by 2 bases and J by 5 bases, with 9 bases left in between. The CDR3 length is 13 residues. Looked up from germline, CDR1 is MNHEY and CDR2 is SMNVEV (reference sequence).

The rearrangement joins TRBV4-1 to TRBJ2-2; D is possibly TRBD1 (6 bases). Germline CDR1 and CDR2: MGHRA and YSYEKL. Trimming took off 8 bases at V and 0 bases at J, with 19 bases between the two ends. This CDR3 spans 17 amino acids. CDR3 amino acids: CASAPYRTDPNTGELFF. CDR3 DNA: TGCGCCAGCGCCCCGTATAGGACAGATCCGAACACCGGGGAGCTGTTTTTT.

J is TRBJ2-3 and V is TRBV10-3, with a possible D match to TRBD2 (5 bases). Trimming pared 0 bases from V and 3 bases from J, leaving 13 bases between. The CDR3 is 16 amino acids. Germline V gives CDR1 ENHRY, CDR2 SYGVKD. CDR3 sequence (DNA): TGTGCCATCAGTGAGTCCCGGGGAGTCGGGACAGATACGCAGTATTTT. Translating it yields CAISESRGVGTDTQYF.

This chain uses TRBV28 with TRBJ2-5; no definite D call. The germline V gene encodes CDR1 MDHEN and CDR2 SYDVKM. CDR3 length: 12 amino acids. The V end lost 7 bases, the J end lost 4 bases, and 10 bases lay between the germline ends. In DNA, the CDR3 is TGTGCCAGCACCACGATTAGAGAGACCCAGTACTTC. Its translation is CASTTIRETQYF.

The chain couples TRBV6-1 to TRBJ1-1; 8 positions agree with TRBD1. The CDR3 is made up of 14 amino acids. Germline V gene sequence: CDR1 MNHNS, CDR2 SASEGT. The V and J ends lost 3 bases and 2 bases, in that order; junction bases with no gene match: 2. CDR3 region: CASSETGENTEAFF. CDR3 sequence (DNA): TGTGCCAGCAGTGAGACAGGGGAAAACACTGAAGCTTTCTTT.

This clone was seen only a few times. J is TRBJ1-3 and V is TRBV2; D is ambiguous. Germline V gene data show CDR1 as SNHLY and CDR2 as FYNNEI. Trimming removed 1 base at V and 0 bases at J, with 7 bases between. This CDR3 has 15 residues. The DNA for the CDR3 is TGTGCCAGCAGTGAAGAACGGTCCTCTGGAAACACCATATATTTT. Translation gives CASSEERSSGNTIYF.

This chain uses TRBV2 with TRBJ1-2; maybe TRBD1 (5 bases). This CDR3 contains 13 residues. The V gene's germline CDR1 is SNHLY and CDR2 FYNNEI. Trimming left V 2 bases short and J 8 bases short, with 12 bases between. For the CDR3, the DNA is TGTGCCAGCAGTGAACGGGAGAGGGGCGGCTACACCTTC. It specifies CASSERERGGYTF.

The chain links TRBV7-8 to TRBJ1-4; maybe TRBD1 (5 bases). With 4 bases removed from V and 3 bases from J, the gap between germline ends came to 12 bases. The V gene's germline CDR1 is SGHVS and CDR2 FQNEAQ. The length of the CDR3 is 15 residues. The CDR3 nucleotides read TGTGCCAGCAGCTCGATTTGGGGGGCTAATGAAAAACTGTTTTTT. Translated, it gives CASSSIWGANEKLFF.

The rearrangement uses TRBV6-1 and TRBJ2-1, with D hard to call. This CDR3 has 14 residues. Germline V lookup: CDR1 MNHNS, CDR2 SASEGT. Trimming cost V 7 bases and J 0 bases, with 10 bases left between them. CDR3 sequence reads: CASKWASSYNEQFF. Here the CDR3 DNA reads TGTGCCAGCAAGTGGGCGTCCTCCTACAATGAGCAGTTCTTC.